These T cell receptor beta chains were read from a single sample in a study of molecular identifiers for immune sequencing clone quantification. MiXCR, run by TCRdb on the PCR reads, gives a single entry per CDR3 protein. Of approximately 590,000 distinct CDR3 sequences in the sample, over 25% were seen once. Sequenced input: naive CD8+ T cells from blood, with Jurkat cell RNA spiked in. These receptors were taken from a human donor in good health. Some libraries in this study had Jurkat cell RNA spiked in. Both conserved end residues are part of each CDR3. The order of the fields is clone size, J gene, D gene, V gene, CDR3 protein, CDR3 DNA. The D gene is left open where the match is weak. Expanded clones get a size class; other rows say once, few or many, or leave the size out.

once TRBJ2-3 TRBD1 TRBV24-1 CATSDFLQGGPTDTQYF TGTGCCACCAGTGATTTTCTACAGGGGGGACCCACAGATACGCAGTATTTT
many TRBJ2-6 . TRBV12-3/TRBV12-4 CASSLAPGGEDSGANVLTF TGTGCCAGCAGTTTGGCCCCAGGAGGCGAGGACTCTGGGGCCAACGTCCTGACTTTC
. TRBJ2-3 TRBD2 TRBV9 CASSESGGGISDTQYF TGTGCCAGCAGTGAAAGCGGGGGGGGCATATCTGATACGCAGTATTTT
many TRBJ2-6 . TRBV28 CASSQDNSGANVLTF TGTGCCAGCAGTCAAGACAACTCTGGGGCCAACGTCCTGACTTTC
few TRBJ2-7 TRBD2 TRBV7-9 CASSATGTIEQYF TGTGCCAGCAGCGCCACCGGGACTATTGAGCAGTACTTC
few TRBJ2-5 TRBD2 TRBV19 CASSILTSGKQETQYF TGTGCCAGTAGTATTTTGACTAGCGGGAAACAAGAGACCCAGTACTTC
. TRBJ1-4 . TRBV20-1 CSARGPNEKLFF TGCAGTGCTAGAGGCCCGAATGAAAAACTGTTTTTT
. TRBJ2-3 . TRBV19 CATQGGSRADTQYF TGTGCCACCCAAGGGGGAAGTCGCGCAGATACGCAGTATTTT
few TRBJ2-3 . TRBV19 CASTGWGGGTDTQYF TGTGCCAGTACAGGATGGGGGGGCGGCACAGATACGCAGTATTTT
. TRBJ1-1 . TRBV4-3 CASSSRVSTEAFF TGCGCCAGCAGCTCGAGGGTTAGCACTGAAGCTTTCTTT
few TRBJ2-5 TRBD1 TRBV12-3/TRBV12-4 CASSHVPGQAVGETQYF TGTGCCAGCAGCCACGTCCCGGGACAGGCGGTGGGAGAGACCCAGTACTTC
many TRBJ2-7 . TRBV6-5 CASSYGSGSYEQYF TGTGCCAGCAGTTACGGGTCAGGTTCCTACGAGCAGTACTTC
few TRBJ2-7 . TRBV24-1 CATSDLRPGPLYEQYF TGTGCCACCAGTGATTTACGACCCGGACCACTCTACGAGCAGTACTTC
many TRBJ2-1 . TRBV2 CASSASGGEFF TGTGCCAGCAGTGCATCCGGGGGTGAGTTCTTC
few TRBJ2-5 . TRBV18 CASSPPRDSQETQYF TGTGCCAGCTCACCACCGCGGGACAGCCAAGAGACCCAGTACTTC
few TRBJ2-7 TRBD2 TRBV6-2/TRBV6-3 CATRDPGLANEQYF TGTGCCACTCGGGATCCGGGACTAGCGAACGAGCAGTACTTC
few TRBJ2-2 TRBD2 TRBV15 CATRTSGSHTGELFF TGTGCCACTAGGACTAGCGGGAGTCACACCGGGGAGCTGTTTTTT
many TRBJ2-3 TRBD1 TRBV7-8 CASSTYRGSTDTQYF TGTGCCAGCAGCACCTACAGGGGCAGCACAGATACGCAGTATTTT
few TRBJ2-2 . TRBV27 CASSGQRNTGELFF TGTGCCAGCAGTGGACAGAGGAATACCGGGGAGCTGTTTTTT
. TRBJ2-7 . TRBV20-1 CSARVPRGPYEQYF TGCAGTGCTAGAGTCCCGCGGGGGCCCTACGAGCAGTACTTC
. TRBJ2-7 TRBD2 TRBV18 CASSGFGGGAYEQYF TGTGCCAGCTCGGGGTTTGGCGGGGGGGCCTACGAGCAGTACTTC
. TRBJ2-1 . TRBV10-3 CAIKGVSSYNEQFF TGTGCCATCAAGGGGGTGAGCTCCTACAATGAGCAGTTCTTC
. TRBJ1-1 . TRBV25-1 CASSDRDTGDEAFF TGTGCCAGCAGTGATAGGGACACCGGAGATGAAGCTTTCTTT
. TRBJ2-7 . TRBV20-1 CSASRAPRENYEQYF TGCAGTGCTAGTCGGGCCCCAAGGGAGAACTACGAGCAGTACTTC
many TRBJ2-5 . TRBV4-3 CASSQKPGQEETQYF TGCGCCAGCAGCCAGAAGCCGGGCCAAGAGGAGACCCAGTACTTC
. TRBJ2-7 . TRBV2 CASSVQPGRTYEQYF TGTGCCAGCAGTGTCCAACCGGGACGCACCTACGAGCAGTACTTC
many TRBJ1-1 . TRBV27 CASSFREGTEAFF TGTGCCAGCAGTTTTCGTGAGGGGACTGAAGCTTTCTTT
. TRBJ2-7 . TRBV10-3 CAITPSTETYEQYF TGTGCCATCACTCCCAGTACAGAAACCTACGAGCAGTACTTC
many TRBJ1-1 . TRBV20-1 CSARDYGDPVQGRTEAFF TGCAGTGCTAGAGATTACGGCGACCCTGTCCAGGGCCGGACTGAAGCTTTCTTT
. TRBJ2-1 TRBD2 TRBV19 CASSIVLAAYNEQFF TGTGCCAGTAGTATTGTTCTAGCGGCTTACAATGAGCAGTTCTTC
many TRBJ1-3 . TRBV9 CASSGTLGNTIYF TGTGCCAGCAGCGGAACCTTAGGAAACACCATATATTTT
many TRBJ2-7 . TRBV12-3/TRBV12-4 CASSFGRGYEQYF TGCGCCAGCAGCTTTGGCAGGGGATACGAGCAGTACTTC
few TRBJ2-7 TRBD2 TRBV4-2 CASSPLAGGPDEQYF TGTGCCAGCAGCCCCCTAGCGGGAGGGCCGGACGAGCAGTACTTC
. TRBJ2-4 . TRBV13 CASSLGSGKNIQYF TGTGCCAGCAGCTTAGGTAGCGGTAAAAACATTCAGTACTTC
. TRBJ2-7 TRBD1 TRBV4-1 CASSQETDRGLEYYEQYF TGCGCCAGCAGCCAAGAAACGGACAGGGGATTAGAATACTACGAGCAGTACTTC